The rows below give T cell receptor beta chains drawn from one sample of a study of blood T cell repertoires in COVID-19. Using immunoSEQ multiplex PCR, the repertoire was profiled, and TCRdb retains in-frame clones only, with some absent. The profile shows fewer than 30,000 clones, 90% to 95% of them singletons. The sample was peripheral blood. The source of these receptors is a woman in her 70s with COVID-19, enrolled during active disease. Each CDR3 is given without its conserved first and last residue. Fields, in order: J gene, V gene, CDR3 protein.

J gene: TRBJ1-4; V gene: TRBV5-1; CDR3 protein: ASSLDVQPNEKLF
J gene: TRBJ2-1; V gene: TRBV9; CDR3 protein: ASGARNNEQF
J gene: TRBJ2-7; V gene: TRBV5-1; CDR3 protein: ASSDPPGSEQY
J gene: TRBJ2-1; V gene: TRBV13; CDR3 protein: ASTHSSGYNEQF
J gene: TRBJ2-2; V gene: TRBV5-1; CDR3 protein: ASSRQGDTGELF
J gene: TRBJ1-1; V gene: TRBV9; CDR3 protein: ASSVEGLGGRSTEAF
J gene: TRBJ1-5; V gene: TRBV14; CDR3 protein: ASSQVGGVLYGGNQPQH
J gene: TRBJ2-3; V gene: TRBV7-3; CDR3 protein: ASSLQSGSGADTQY
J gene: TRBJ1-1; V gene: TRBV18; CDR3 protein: ASSLQVTNTEAF
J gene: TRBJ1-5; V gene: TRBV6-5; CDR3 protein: ASRDSSNQPQH
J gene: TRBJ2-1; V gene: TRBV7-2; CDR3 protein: ASMAGTSKEQF
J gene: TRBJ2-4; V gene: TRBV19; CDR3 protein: ASSIGLGRVDIQY
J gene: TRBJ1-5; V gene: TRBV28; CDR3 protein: ASSRTHRISNQPQH
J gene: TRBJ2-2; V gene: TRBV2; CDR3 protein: ASSLGSAGELF
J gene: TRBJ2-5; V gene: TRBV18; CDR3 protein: ASSPLLQETQY
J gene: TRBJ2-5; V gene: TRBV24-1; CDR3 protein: ATRADRQETQY
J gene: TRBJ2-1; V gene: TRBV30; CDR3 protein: AWSRREGREF
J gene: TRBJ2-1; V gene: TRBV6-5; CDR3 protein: ATTLAGGPQEQF
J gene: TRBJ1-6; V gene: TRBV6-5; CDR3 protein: ASSYSRADTFPLH
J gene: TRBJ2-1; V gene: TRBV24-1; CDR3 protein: ATSDSGLAGQTPNEQF
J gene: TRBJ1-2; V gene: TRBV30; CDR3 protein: AWSRQGASGYT
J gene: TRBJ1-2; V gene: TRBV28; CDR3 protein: ASRSRGGYT
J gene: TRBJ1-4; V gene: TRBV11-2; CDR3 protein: ASSYRGLVEEKLF
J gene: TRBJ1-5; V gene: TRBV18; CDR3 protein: ASSLAGQGEQPQH
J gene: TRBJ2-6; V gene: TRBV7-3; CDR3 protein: ASSPRTSGGSGANVLT
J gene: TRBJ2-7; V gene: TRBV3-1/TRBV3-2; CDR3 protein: ASGLLHSYEQY
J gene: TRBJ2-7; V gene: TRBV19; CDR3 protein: ASNINAGGLYEQY
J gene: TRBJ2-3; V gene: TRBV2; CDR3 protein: ASRPKPTDTQY
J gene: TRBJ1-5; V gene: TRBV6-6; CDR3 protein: ASSYTVGPNQPQH
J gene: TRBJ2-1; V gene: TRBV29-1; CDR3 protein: SVEVQGNEQF
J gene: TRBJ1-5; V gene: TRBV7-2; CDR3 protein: ASSPDTRGGNQPQH
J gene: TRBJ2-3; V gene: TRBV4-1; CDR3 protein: ASSQGWTGGTDTQY
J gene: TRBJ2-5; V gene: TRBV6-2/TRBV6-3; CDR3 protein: ASSYGSGSQETQY
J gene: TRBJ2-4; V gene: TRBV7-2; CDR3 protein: ASNMGQAKNIQY
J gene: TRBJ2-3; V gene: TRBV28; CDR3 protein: ASSHNLGTGRGKDTQY
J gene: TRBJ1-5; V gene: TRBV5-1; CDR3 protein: ASSLRGENQPQH
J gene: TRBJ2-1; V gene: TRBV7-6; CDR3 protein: ASSSTSGSIGHEQF
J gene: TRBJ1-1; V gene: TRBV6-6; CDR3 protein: ASSSFGQGRAEAF
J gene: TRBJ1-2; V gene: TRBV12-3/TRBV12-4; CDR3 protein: ASTQGVGGYT
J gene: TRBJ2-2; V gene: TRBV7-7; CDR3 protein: ASSPLGQLATNTGELF
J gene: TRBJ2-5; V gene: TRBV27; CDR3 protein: ASSQTYLQETQY
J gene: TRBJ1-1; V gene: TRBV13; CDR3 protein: ASSLVLRNTEAF
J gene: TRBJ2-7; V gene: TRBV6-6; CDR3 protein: ATLDSGTEPYEQY
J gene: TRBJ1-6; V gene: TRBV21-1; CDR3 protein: ASSTKTGKCDSPLH
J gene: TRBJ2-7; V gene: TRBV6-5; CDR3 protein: ASSPPGLATYEQY
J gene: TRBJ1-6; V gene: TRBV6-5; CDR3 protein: ASRRTGDSPLH